This T cell receptor beta chain originates from a study of graft-versus-host responses after intestinal transplantation. At the level of the study: After anti-thymocyte globulin induction, recipients took tacrolimus and steroids for approximately three years.

A remark on this clone: Its target is unknown.

Processed graft tissue released its intraepithelial and lamina propria lymphocytes. The table came from immunoSEQ multiplex PCR; TCRdb's copy has only in-frame clones and leaves some out. The data contain about 3,900 clones, 85% of them singletons. Findings and caveats of the study: Early declines in HvG clones that occurred post-transplant were associated with peak circulating GvH clone levels. Allografts carried high graft-versus-host to host-versus-graft clonal ratios in patients having graft-donor T cell macrochimerism. Ileal or blood samples showed some GvH clones first, and such clones were also found in recipient marrow.

The material was ileum tissue, obtained 650 to 670 days after intestinal transplant. This clonotype originated in a human patient who received an intestinal transplant, so some T cells may come from the graft donor.

CDR3 coding DNA: TGTGCCTTCAACGCGGGAACTAATGAAAAACTGTTTTTT. This encodes CAFNAGTNEKLFF. The chain employs TRBV30 and TRBJ1-4; D gene uncertain. The CDR3 sequence is 13 residues long. The V end was cut by 7 bases, the J end by 1 base, with 10 bases between. The germline V gene encodes CDR1 GTSNPN and CDR2 SVGIG (reference sequence).